Shown below are 30 T cell receptor beta chains from a single sample sequenced in a study of human T cells and chemical hapten exposure (dated by TCRdb to about 2021). Library preparation was by RACE. The sample was run on a NextSeq 500. The public sequencing data were trimmed at Q25 with fastp and processed into clonotypes with MiXCR by TCRdb, which kept only in-frame beta chains. A single entry per CDR3 protein holds the most common genes and DNA from its merged rows. Here the sample has about 300,000 distinct CDR3 sequences; about 5% occur a single time. Together, the top ten hold about 7.7% of the sample. According to the study, the label for this sample's time point signals: pre-sensitization, week 0. Per the publication, the treatment or condition label means: therapeutic diphenylcyclopropenone sensitization with weekly scalp DPC. The sequenced sample was whole blood, obtained in connection with sensitization to the hapten diphenylcyclopropenone (DPC). The receptors derive from a woman under 30 with alopecia areata. Some clones in this sample may be carry-over from other donors' samples.

Many counts were recorded for this clonotype. J is TRBJ1-1 and V is TRBV7-9, with no clear D. Germline assignment: CDR1 SEHNR and CDR2 FQNEAQ (reference sequence). Trimming removed 1 base from V and 4 bases from J, with 19 bases in between. The CDR3 length is 17 residues. The CDR3 protein is CASSLGIRVTAGTEAFF. CDR3 sequence (DNA): TGTGCCAGCAGCTTAGGTATCCGGGTGACCGCGGGCACTGAAGCTTTCTTT.

There are a few counts of this clonotype. The rearrangement links TRBV12-3 or TRBV12-4 to TRBJ1-1; D is ambiguous. Trimming shortened V by 5 bases and J by 0 bases, and 16 bases separated the two germline ends. The CDR3 has 16 residues. This chain's CDR3 is CASSPRGGPMNTEAFF. For the CDR3, the DNA is TGTGCCAGCAGTCCTCGTGGAGGGCCAATGAACACTGAAGCTTTCTTT.

In DNA, the CDR3 is TGTGCCAGCAGTTTTAGCATTTACAATGAGCAGTTCTTC. Its protein product is CASSFSIYNEQFF. The chain links TRBV12-3 or TRBV12-4 to TRBJ2-1; D not certain. Trimming stripped 3 bases from V and 4 bases from J, with 7 bases between. This CDR3 comprises 13 residues.

This clonotype came up many times. V is TRBV24-1 and J is TRBJ2-3, with D tentatively TRBD2 (5 bases). Germline CDR1 reads KGHDR; CDR2 reads SFDVKD. Trimming took off 9 bases at V and 0 bases at J, with 9 bases between the two ends. The CDR3 spans 13 residues. CDR3 loop: CATGAESTDTQYF. The CDR3 DNA follows: TGTGCCACCGGAGCGGAGAGCACAGATACGCAGTATTTT.

This clonotype was counted only a few times. The rearrangement uses TRBV29-1 and TRBJ2-3; 7 bases fit TRBD1. Trimming took 3 bases from V and 15 from J; bases not matched to a gene: 9. The V gene's germline CDR1 is SQVTM and CDR2 ANQGSEA. The CDR3 runs to 11 residues. The CDR3 loop is CSVDSPGQVYF. The CDR3 bases are TGCAGCGTTGATTCTCCCGGACAGGTATATTTT.

The rearrangement uses TRBV25-1 and TRBJ1-1, with D perhaps TRBD1 (6 bases). Germline values: CDR1 MGHDK, CDR2 SYGVNS. Trimming pared 3 bases from V and 8 bases from J, leaving 7 bases between. The CDR3 sequence is 11 residues long. The CDR3 DNA reads as TGTGCCAGCAGTGATGACAGGGAAGCTTTCTTT. Protein sequence: CASSDDREAFF.

Ten or more counts support this clonotype. This chain uses TRBV11-2 with TRBJ1-1; unclear D gene. The length of the CDR3 is 14 residues. Germline CDR1 SGHAT, CDR2 FQNNGV. Trimming cost V 6 bases and J 0 bases, with 11 bases left between them. The CDR3 DNA follows: TGTGCCAGCAGATTTGGAGGGCTGAACACTGAAGCTTTCTTT. Encoded protein: CASRFGGLNTEAFF.

This chain joins TRBV12-3 or TRBV12-4 and TRBJ2-2; D gene unclear. The CDR3 runs to 15 residues. Between the trimmed V and J ends, which lost 7 bases and 1 base, there was a span of 13 bases. The CDR3 is CASMGGRWNTGELFF. The CDR3 DNA is TGTGCCAGCATGGGTGGGCGGTGGAACACCGGGGAGCTGTTTTTT.

The chain joins TRBV7-3 to TRBJ2-7; D call uncertain. Trimming took off 1 base at V and 6 bases at J, with 10 bases between the two ends. The CDR3 extends over 13 amino acids. CDR1 is SGHTA and CDR2 is FQGTGA in the germline V gene. CDR3 sequence: CASSLSRASEQYF. The CDR3 coding sequence is TGTGCCAGCAGCTTAAGCCGGGCAAGCGAGCAGTACTTC.

This clonotype was recorded at least ten times. V gene TRBV6-5 combines with J gene TRBJ2-1, with D unresolved. Germline V gene lookup returns CDR1 MNHEY and CDR2 SVGAGI. Trimming removed 8 bases at V and 4 bases at J, with 15 bases between. The length of the CDR3 is 14 residues. The CDR3 protein is CASFRTGSYNEQFF. CDR3 coding DNA: TGTGCCAGCTTTAGGACGGGCAGTTACAATGAGCAGTTCTTC.

The chain uses TRBV2 and TRBJ2-3, with a weak D call TRBD1 (5 bases). V lost 0 bases to trimming and J lost 4 bases, with 11 bases between them. The length of the CDR3 is 15 residues. Per germline, CDR1 SNHLY and CDR2 FYNNEI. The CDR3: CASSEAGASADTQYF. Written as DNA, the CDR3 is TGTGCCAGCAGTGAAGCAGGGGCCAGCGCAGATACGCAGTATTTT.

This clonotype occurred a few times. This chain joins TRBV6-1 and TRBJ2-3, with 11 bases lining up with TRBD2. The CDR3 is 15 amino acids. Germline CDR1 is MNHNS and CDR2 is SASEGT. After removal of 8 bases from V and 4 bases from J, the junction contained 8 bases not matched to a gene. As DNA, the CDR3 is TGTGCCAGCGATAGCGGGGGGGCAGTTTCAGATACGCAGTATTTT. This encodes CASDSGGAVSDTQYF.

At least ten counts were recorded for this clonotype. The CDR3 DNA follows: TGTGCCAGCAGCTTCTGGGACAGACTCTACGAGCAGTACTTC. Its protein is CASSFWDRLYEQYF. J is TRBJ2-7 and V is TRBV5-6; 7 bases line up with TRBD1. J gave up 3 bases and V 2 bases, and 5 bases lay outside the gene matches. The germline CDR1 and CDR2 sequences are SGHDT and YYEEEE. This CDR3 has 14 residues.

The chain employs TRBV28 and TRBJ2-7, with D uncertain. With 4 bases removed from V and 3 bases from J, the gap between germline ends came to 7 bases. Germline CDR1 is MDHEN and CDR2 is SYDVKM. The CDR3 is made up of 12 amino acids. Here the CDR3 DNA reads TGTGCCAGCAGTTCCCTACGCTACGAGCAGTACTTC. It specifies CASSSLRYEQYF.

The CDR3 is CASSPRPETQYF. The CDR3 bases are TGTGCCAGCTCACCAAGGCCGGAGACCCAGTACTTC. The chain has TRBV18 and TRBJ2-5; D call uncertain. This CDR3 spans 12 amino acids. Germline loops: CDR1 KGHSH, CDR2 LQKENI. With 2 bases removed from V and 5 bases from J, the gap between germline ends came to 6 bases. The whole variable domain, filled in from reference TRBV18 and TRBJ2-5, reads NAGVMQNPRHLVRRRGQEARLRCSPMKGHSHVYWYRQLPEEGLKFMVYLQKENIIDESGMPKERFSAEFPKEGPSILRIQQVVRGDSAAYFCASSPRPETQYFGPGTRLLVL.

This clonotype was detected a few times. The chain carries TRBV5-1 and TRBJ1-6; the D is unclear. Looked up from germline, CDR1 is SGHRS and CDR2 is YFSETQ. V was trimmed by 3 bases and J by 6 bases, leaving 13 bases between them. The CDR3 has 15 residues. CDR3 in DNA: TGCGCCAGCAGCTCCTCCCAAAATTTTAATTCACCCCTCCACTTT. It encodes CASSSSQNFNSPLHF.

The table lists this clonotype with a few counts. This chain connects TRBV12-3 or TRBV12-4 to TRBJ2-5; no clear D. The CDR3 totals 14 residues. V lost 3 bases, J lost 9 bases, and 17 bases lay in between. CDR3 sequence: CASSLNRPGWAQYF. CDR3 in DNA: TGTGCCAGCAGTTTGAATAGACCAGGTTGGGCCCAGTACTTC.

This clonotype came up a few times. The rearrangement joins TRBV7-8 to TRBJ1-1; the D gene is possibly TRBD1 (5 bases). Between the trimmed V and J ends, which lost 0 bases and 10 bases, there was a span of 9 bases. The germline CDR1 and CDR2 sequences are SGHVS and FQNEAQ. The CDR3 length is 12 residues. CDR3 protein: CASSLAPGRAFF. CDR3 nucleotide sequence: TGTGCCAGCAGCTTAGCGCCAGGGCGAGCTTTCTTT.

The gene calls are TRBV7-9 and TRBJ1-2; D not certain. The V gene lost 5 bases and the J gene lost 4 bases, with 17 bases spanning the gap. Germline CDR1 is SEHNR and CDR2 is FQNEAQ (reference sequence). The CDR3 has 15 residues. This chain's CDR3 is CASSQAPDGFYGYTF. The DNA of the CDR3 is TGTGCCAGCAGCCAAGCCCCCGACGGATTCTATGGCTACACCTTC.

This clonotype has at least ten counts. The V and J genes are TRBV5-6 and TRBJ1-5; 8 nucleotides line up with TRBD1. Germline values: CDR1 SGHDT, CDR2 YYEEEE. The CDR3 length is 14 residues. V was pared by 2 bases and J by 9 bases, with 7 bases of the junction left unmatched. DNA for the CDR3: TGTGCCAGCAGCTTAGGACAGGGTGGAAGGCCCCAGCATTTT. This codes for CASSLGQGGRPQHF.

The rearrangement joins TRBV5-1 to TRBJ2-2, with D perhaps TRBD1 or TRBD2 (6 bases each). Germline V gene lookup returns CDR1 SGHRS and CDR2 YFSETQ. The CDR3 extends over 15 amino acids. V was trimmed by 3 bases and J by 5 bases, leaving 14 bases between them. The CDR3 sequence is CASSSGRGQTGELFF. CDR3 DNA: TGCGCCAGCAGCTCCGGACGGGGGCAGACCGGGGAGCTGTTTTTT.

This clonotype occurred many times. The chain combines TRBV16 with TRBJ1-1; D possibly corresponds to TRBD1 (5 bases). The CDR3 covers 15 residues. Trimming pared 5 bases from V and 5 bases from J, leaving 18 bases between. Germline CDR1 is KGHSY and CDR2 is FQNENV. The CDR3 nucleotides read TGTGCCAGCAGCGGGCAGGTGGGGGAAAAGACTGAAGCTTTCTTT. This encodes CASSGQVGEKTEAFF.

As for this clonotype: A read error is possible here, since a much larger clone lies one base away. This chain connects TRBV2 to TRBJ2-3; D not certain. The germline V gene encodes CDR1 SNHLY and CDR2 FYNNEI. The CDR3 is 17 residues long. This CDR3 reads CTSSLVFGQTSTDTQYF. The CDR3 bases are TGTACCAGCAGTTTAGTTTTTGGGCAAACTAGCACAGATACGCAGTATTTT.

Only a few counts were recorded for this clonotype. The DNA for the CDR3 is TGTGCCACCCTCGCACAGGGGAACACTGAAGCTTTCTTT. Translated: CATLAQGNTEAFF. The chain recombines TRBV2 with TRBJ1-1, with D maybe TRBD1 (6 bases). This CDR3 has 13 amino acids. CDR1 is SNHLY and CDR2 is FYNNEI in the germline V gene. V was pared by 10 bases and J by 1 base, with 13 bases between. The entire variable domain, with the rest obtained from reference TRBV2 and TRBJ1-1, is as follows: EPEVTQTPSHQVTQMGQEVILRCVPISNHLYFYWYRQILGQKVEFLVSFYNNEISEKSEIFDDQFSVERPDGSNFTLKIRSTKLEDSAMYFCATLAQGNTEAFFGQGTRLTVV.

About this clonotype itself: One end of the junction does not line up with germline, which may come from a read error. The chain carries TRBV3-1 and TRBJ2-1; D perhaps matches TRBD2 (6 bases). Germline-derived CDR1 and CDR2 are LGHDT and YNNKEL (reference sequence). The CDR3 has 13 amino acids. The CDR3 spells CASSQETGGPRIF. CDR3 DNA sequence: TGTGCCAGCAGCCAAGAAACCGGGGGACCTAGGATCTTC.

This clonotype was observed many times. The chain combines TRBV20-1 with TRBJ2-7; TRBD2 agrees at 9 bases. With 6 bases clipped from V and 4 bases from J, the junction kept 13 bases outside the gene matches. Germline lookup yields CDR1 DFQATT and CDR2 SNEGSKA (reference sequence). The CDR3 is 15 residues long. This CDR3 reads CSAHQGSSGAYEQYF. In DNA, the CDR3 is TGCAGTGCCCACCAAGGGTCTAGCGGGGCGTACGAGCAGTACTTC.

The J gene is TRBJ1-2, the V gene TRBV28; a possible D gene is TRBD1 (5 bases). The CDR3 has 14 residues. V was trimmed by 1 base and J by 2 bases, leaving 8 bases between them. In germline, CDR1 is MDHEN, CDR2 SYDVKM. The CDR3 nucleotides read TGTGCCAGCAGTTTATATCGGGACAACTATGGCTACACCTTC. Translating gives CASSLYRDNYGYTF.

This clonotype was counted ten times or more. The chain uses TRBV29-1 and TRBJ2-1, with D possibly called TRBD1 or TRBD2 (6 bases each). The CDR3 length is 10 residues. CDR1 is SQVTM, CDR2 ANQGSEA, per germline. V was trimmed by 4 bases and J by 16 bases, leaving 14 bases between them. CDR3 DNA sequence: TGCAGCGTTGGGGGGGACACGGAATTCTTC. Residues: CSVGGDTEFF.

The rearrangement uses TRBV7-2 and TRBJ1-2, with a weak D call TRBD1 (5 bases). The CDR3 extends over 16 amino acids. CDR1 is SGHTA, CDR2 FQGNSA, per germline. The V and J ends lost 4 bases and 3 bases respectively, with 18 bases between them. The CDR3 DNA sequence: TGTGCCAGCAGCTACGCTCAGGGTCGCGCTGACTATGGCTACACCTTC. It encodes CASSYAQGRADYGYTF.

The V gene is TRBV6-2 or TRBV6-3, the J gene TRBJ2-6; the D is unclear. The CDR3 extends over 14 amino acids. With 7 bases removed from V and 3 bases from J, the gap between germline ends came to 10 bases. CDR1 and CDR2 from the germline V gene are MNHEY and SVGEGT. The CDR3 reads CASILGGGANVLTF. The DNA for the CDR3 is TGTGCCAGCATCTTGGGTGGTGGGGCCAACGTCCTGACTTTC.